These 20 T cell receptor beta chains share one sample of origin, sequenced in a study of CD8 T cells in Susac syndrome. Reverse transcription used about 0.45 to 1 ug RNA and random hexamers. TCRdb used MiXCR to reprocess the immunoSEQ multiplex PCR reads, holding one entry per CDR3 protein. The sample contains about 66,000 distinct CDR3 sequences, about 94% of which appear only once. Sequences were obtained from CD8+ T cells from PBMCs. These receptors all stem from a human donor with multiple sclerosis.

This chain links TRBV27 with TRBJ1-5; tentative D call: TRBD1 (5 bases). The germline V and J ends were trimmed by 0 bases and 0 bases, with 12 bases remaining between them. The CDR3 loop spans 17 amino acids. Germline V gives CDR1 MNHEY, CDR2 SMNVEV (reference sequence). CDR3 loop: CASSLSWGVDSNQPQHF. Written as DNA, the CDR3 is TGTGCCAGCAGTTTATCGTGGGGGGTAGATAGCAATCAGCCCCAGCATTTT.

This chain joins TRBV19 and TRBJ1-1; the D is unclear. This CDR3 is 13 amino acids long. V lost 1 base, J lost 7 bases, and 10 bases lay in between. The V gene's germline CDR1 is LNHDA and CDR2 SQIVND (reference sequence). CDR3 residues: CASSIGALVEAFF. CDR3 sequence (DNA): TGTGCCAGTAGTATAGGGGCTCTTGTTGAAGCTTTCTTT.

The chain's CDR3 is CASSSGLAGGMYQETQYF. The DNA for the CDR3 is TGTGCCAGCAGCTCTGGACTAGCGGGGGGGATGTATCAAGAGACCCAGTACTTC. The rearrangement links TRBV7-6 to TRBJ2-5, with TRBD2 identical over 15 bases. The CDR3 length is 18 residues. Germline values: CDR1 SGHVS, CDR2 FNYEAQ. With V trimmed by 4 bases and J by 2 bases, 8 bases remained unmatched.

The chain uses TRBV20-1 and TRBJ2-7; 12 bases line up with TRBD2. Germline CDR1 reads DFQATT; CDR2 reads SNEGSKA (reference sequence). The CDR3 length is 14 residues. The V gene end was trimmed by 4 bases and the J gene end by 7 bases; junction bases not matched to a gene: 8. The CDR3 here is CSAMLAGGLREQYF. The CDR3 DNA sequence: TGCAGTGCTATGCTAGCGGGAGGGCTTCGGGAGCAGTACTTC.

V and J are TRBV4-1 and TRBJ2-1, with 8 bases matching TRBD2. The CDR3 is 15 residues long. Trimming at V came to 4 bases and at J to 3 bases, leaving 5 bases not matched to a gene. In germline, CDR1 is MGHRA, CDR2 YSYEKL. The CDR3 region is CASSLLADFYNEQFF. Here the CDR3 DNA reads TGCGCCAGCAGCCTACTAGCGGATTTCTACAATGAGCAGTTCTTC.

The rearrangement links TRBV20-1 to TRBJ2-7; 8 bases are a match to TRBD2. Losses at the gene ends were 1 base for V and 3 bases for J; bases not matched to a gene: 8. Germline CDR1 reads DFQATT; CDR2 reads SNEGSKA (reference sequence). This CDR3 region has 15 residues. DNA for the CDR3: TGCAGTGCTAGAGGCACAGGGACTAGTTTCTACGAGCAGTACTTC. The encoded protein is CSARGTGTSFYEQYF.

The J gene is TRBJ1-2, the V gene TRBV9, with D possibly TRBD1 on 6 matching bases. V shed 4 bases and J shed 4 bases, with 17 bases lying between them. CDR1 is SGDLS, CDR2 YYNGEE, per germline. The CDR3 runs to 15 residues. The CDR3 loop reads CASSQGLGQAYGYTF. The CDR3 bases are TGTGCCAGCAGCCAGGGGCTGGGCCAAGCCTATGGCTACACCTTC. Supplemented by reference TRBV9 and TRBJ1-2, the full variable domain reads DSGVTQTPKHLITATGQRVTLRCSPRSGDLSVYWYQQSLDQGLQFLIQYYNGEERAKGNILERFSAQQFPDLHSELNLSSLELGDSALYFCASSQGLGQAYGYTFGSGTRLTVV.

This chain joins TRBV20-1 and TRBJ2-7; 14 positions agree with TRBD2. Germline CDR1 reads DFQATT; CDR2 reads SNEGSKA (reference sequence). V trimming: 0 bases; J trimming: 6 bases; junction bases outside the gene matches: 10. The CDR3 runs 17 residues. CDR3 DNA: TGCAGTGCTAGAGATCCGTCGGGACTAGCGGGAGCGGGCGAGCAGTACTTC. Its translation: CSARDPSGLAGAGEQYF.

The CDR3 DNA follows: TGCACCTGTGGGGAGGGGTACCAAGAGACCCAGTACTTC. It yields the protein CTCGEGYQETQYF. The chain uses TRBV29-1 and TRBJ2-5, with 7 bases fitting TRBD2. Germline V gene data show CDR1 as SQVTM and CDR2 as ANQGSEA. The CDR3 runs 13 residues. Complete variable domain (other parts from reference TRBV29-1 and TRBJ2-5): SAVISQKPSRDICQRGTSLTIQCQVDSQVTMMFWYRQQPGQSLTLIATANQGSEATYESGFVIDKFPISRPNLTFSTLTVSNMSPEDSSIYLCTCGEGYQETQYFGPGTRLLVL.

The chain couples TRBV4-3 to TRBJ2-2; D is perhaps TRBD1 (5 bases). Germline assignment: CDR1 LGHNA and CDR2 YSLEER. Trimming shortened V by 3 bases and J by 5 bases, and 10 bases separated the two germline ends. CDR3 length: 14 residues. The CDR3 reads CASSHLRDTGELFF. The CDR3 region has the DNA TGCGCCAGCAGCCACCTCAGGGATACCGGGGAGCTGTTTTTT.

Notes on this clonotype: This clone may be a read error of a much larger clone one base away. V usage is TRBV29-1 and J usage is TRBJ2-5, with a tentative D call TRBD2 (6 bases). CDR3 length: 16 amino acids. V lost 4 bases, J lost 3 bases, and 21 bases lay in between. Germline V lookup: CDR1 SQVTM, CDR2 ANQGSEA. CDR3 sequence reads: CSVGNRERVPEETQYF. CDR3 DNA sequence: TGCAGCGTTGGTAACCGGGAGAGGGTACCCGAAGAGACCCAGTACTTC. The variable domain in full, with the rest retrieved from reference TRBV29-1 and TRBJ2-5, is SAVISQKPSRDICQRGTSLTIQCQVDSQVTMMFWYRQQPGQSLTLIATANQGSEATYESGFVIDKFPISRPNLTFSTLTVSNMSPEDSSIYLCSVGNRERVPEETQYFGPGTRLLVL.

J is TRBJ2-7 and V is TRBV7-8, with TRBD1 identical over 9 bases. In germline, CDR1 is SGHVS, CDR2 FQNEAQ. With 4 bases clipped from V and 5 bases from J, the junction kept 6 bases outside the gene matches. This CDR3 is 14 amino acids long. The CDR3 protein is CASSWPGQGNEQYF. Here the CDR3 DNA reads TGTGCCAGCAGCTGGCCCGGACAGGGGAACGAGCAGTACTTC.

The V call is TRBV15, the J call TRBJ2-1; D remains ambiguous. The V end lost 6 bases, the J end lost 6 bases, and 9 bases lay between the germline ends. The CDR3 covers 12 residues. Germline V gives CDR1 LNHNV, CDR2 YYDKDF (reference sequence). The CDR3: CATSVTPNEQFF. The CDR3 DNA follows: TGTGCCACCAGTGTAACCCCCAATGAGCAGTTCTTC. Based on the CDR3 plus reference TRBV15 and TRBJ2-1, the full variable domain is DAMVIQNPRYQVTQFGKPVTLSCSQTLNHNVMYWYQQKSSQAPKLLFHYYDKDFNNEADTPDNFQSRRPNTSFCFLDIRSPGLGDTAMYLCATSVTPNEQFFGPGTRLTVL.

This clonotype was counted a single time. This chain joins TRBV5-6 and TRBJ1-1; TRBD1 aligns across 8 bases. V lost 3 bases, J lost 4 bases, and 8 bases stayed unmatched. The V gene's germline CDR1 is SGHDT and CDR2 YYEEEE. The CDR3 has 15 amino acids. DNA for the CDR3: TGTGCCAGCAGCTCCTCTGACAGGGGTGGCACTGAAGCTTTCTTT. Its translation: CASSSSDRGGTEAFF.

V usage is TRBV4-1 and J usage is TRBJ2-1, with 10 bases identical to TRBD2. Germline CDR1 MGHRA, CDR2 YSYEKL. CDR3 length: 15 residues. The J segment lost 10 bases and the V segment lost 3 bases, leaving 9 bases of the junction unmatched. The CDR3 protein is CASSQGSGGAWEQFF. As DNA, the CDR3 is TGCGCCAGCAGCCAGGGGAGCGGGGGGGCCTGGGAGCAGTTCTTC.

The genes are TRBV4-1 and TRBJ1-1; D is uncertain. Trimming left V 8 bases short and J 3 bases short, with 13 bases between. The CDR3 runs to 13 residues. The germline V gene encodes CDR1 MGHRA and CDR2 YSYEKL. The CDR3 protein is CASRRGEHTEAFF. The DNA of the CDR3 is TGCGCCAGCCGGCGAGGCGAACACACTGAAGCTTTCTTT.

The chain carries TRBV20-1 and TRBJ1-6, with D unclear. Trimming left V 6 bases short and J 0 bases short, with 15 bases between. The CDR3 runs 16 residues. The germline V gene has CDR1 DFQATT and CDR2 SNEGSKA (reference sequence). The CDR3 loop reads CSALASLSSYNSPLHF. In DNA, the CDR3 is TGCAGTGCGCTCGCCAGCTTGAGCTCCTATAATTCACCCCTCCACTTT.

The chain is built from TRBV29-1 and TRBJ1-1; D is possibly TRBD1 (5 bases). The germline V gene encodes CDR1 SQVTM and CDR2 ANQGSEA. Trimming left V 6 bases short and J 6 bases short, with 11 bases between. This CDR3 has 11 residues. CDR3 protein: CSVGLQAEAFF. CDR3 DNA: TGCAGCGTGGGGTTACAGGCTGAAGCTTTCTTT.

The V gene is TRBV7-9, the J gene TRBJ2-3; D not certain. Looked up from germline, CDR1 is SEHNR and CDR2 is FQNEAQ (reference sequence). V lost 5 bases to trimming and J lost 0 bases, with 12 bases between them. The CDR3 consists of 15 residues. The DNA of the CDR3 is TGTGCCAGCAGCCCCCGCGCAGAGAGCACAGATACGCAGTATTTT. Encoded protein: CASSPRAESTDTQYF.

The chain couples TRBV20-1 to TRBJ2-6; possibly TRBD2 for D (5 bases). V was shortened by 3 bases and J by 6 bases, with 9 bases between the two germline ends. Germline lookup yields CDR1 DFQATT and CDR2 SNEGSKA (reference sequence). The length of the CDR3 is 13 residues. The CDR3, as DNA: TGCAGTGCTAGTGACGGGGAGGCCAACGTCCTGACTTTC. The encoded protein is CSASDGEANVLTF.